This is a list of T cell receptor beta chains from one sample in a study of blood T cell repertoires in COVID-19. The data were produced by immunoSEQ multiplex PCR, yet TCRdb's version contains in-frame clones alone and is incomplete. The table has over 300,000 clones, around 87% seen once. Material: peripheral blood. These receptors originate from a man in his late teens or twenties with active or convalescent COVID-19. The CDR3 runs from the conserved cysteine through the conserved F or W. The order of the fields is V gene, D gene, CDR3 protein. A D gene is named only where the DNA matches it firmly.

TRBV7-3 | - | CASSIGQSSYNEQFF
TRBV4-2 | TRBD1 | CASSHGQGGYEQYF
TRBV19 | - | CASSTSTTYEQYF
TRBV4-3 | - | CASSPGVGATNEKLFF
TRBV19 | TRBD2 | CASTRDGGGSPGELFF
TRBV25-1 | TRBD1 | CASSELGQGTGGELFF
TRBV6-4 | TRBD1 | CASRPGTGGEAFF
TRBV28 | TRBD2 | CASSSQTPTSGASTDTQYF
TRBV6-2/TRBV6-3 | - | CASSRSAGGYTF
TRBV19 | - | CASSIGGGWTNQPQHF
TRBV28 | TRBD1 | CASSGPGTGSSNQPQHF
TRBV11-2 | - | CASSLSREKLFF
TRBV4-3 | - | CASSQEGLNEQFF
TRBV6-5 | - | CASSYGGAFEKLFF
TRBV7-2 | TRBD2 | CASSKPGLAGGTDTQYF
TRBV27 | TRBD1 | CASSLWGTGNTGELFF
TRBV7-3 | TRBD1 | CASSLRQGMGAFF
TRBV24-1 | - | CATSDSGTGGEKLFF
TRBV29-1 | TRBD2 | CSVGLAGEGRDTQYF
TRBV19 | TRBD1 | CASSSPFPRGQGPSTDTQYF
TRBV11-2 | - | CASSEGLTGTEAFF
TRBV28 | TRBD1 | CASARGRAYEQYF
TRBV7-9 | - | CASSSYRDRYEQYF
TRBV7-3 | - | CASSLTGAGRNGYTF
TRBV5-8 | - | CASRKRGTDTQYF
TRBV6-2/TRBV6-3 | - | CASSYVLYTEAFF
TRBV24-1 | - | CATSDYYNNEQFF
TRBV7-3 | - | CASSLRTNDEQYF
TRBV27 | TRBD1 | CASSPGQGAFGYTF
TRBV18 | TRBD2 | CASSSFLTSGRTNEQFF
TRBV4-3 | - | CASSQDRGLDNSPLHF
TRBV28 | - | CASSGFQRLTDTQYF
TRBV19 | TRBD1 | CASSIGQGRKLFF
TRBV5-4 | TRBD2 | CASSRGDYNTDTQYF
TRBV19 | - | CASSFTTGNQPQHF
TRBV28 | TRBD2 | CASSLSGESSYEQYF
TRBV11-2 | TRBD2 | CASSARTSGGETQYF
TRBV3-1/TRBV3-2 | - | CASSQGQSNTDTQYF
TRBV7-2 | TRBD1 | CASRFTGENSPLHF
TRBV5-1 | - | CASSSPDYTDTQYF
TRBV5-8 | - | CASSLLAGAPYEQYF
TRBV28 | - | CASSLEVGSYGYTF